The T cell receptor (beta chain) under discussion was sequenced for a study of blood T cell repertoires in COVID-19. About the study: Specimens from acute and convalescent COVID-19 originated in the United States, Italy and Spain.

Recruits, aged roughly 18 to 100 years, lived in 20 to 30 US areas. Which cohort a participant joined came from the clinical history participants gave. A case of COVID-19 had been met by exposed participants within 2 weeks before study entry. Assay used: immunoSEQ multiplex PCR; TCRdb lists only in-frame clones, some missing. The sample shows roughly 240,000 clones, about 83% of them seen only once. Germline loops: CDR1 SGHNT, CDR2 YYREEE (reference sequence). This CDR3 comprises 13 residues. V shed 2 bases and J shed 8 bases, with 13 bases lying between them. This receptor was identified in a woman aged 35 to 49 who had been exposed to COVID-19. The sequenced sample was PBMCs or T cells enriched from blood (not recorded which). The chain is built from TRBV5-4 and TRBJ1-2; possible D gene TRBD1, 5 bases. CDR3: CASSFGQGYGYTF. Here the CDR3 DNA reads TGTGCCAGCAGCTTTGGGCAGGGCTACGGCTACACCTTC. Looking up the rest from reference TRBV5-4 and TRBJ1-2 gives the full variable domain: ETGVTQSPTHLIKTRGQQVTLRCSSQSGHNTVSWYQQALGQGPQFIFQYYREEENGRGNFPPRFSGLQFPNYSSELNVNALELDDSALYLCASSFGQGYGYTFGSGTRLTVV.